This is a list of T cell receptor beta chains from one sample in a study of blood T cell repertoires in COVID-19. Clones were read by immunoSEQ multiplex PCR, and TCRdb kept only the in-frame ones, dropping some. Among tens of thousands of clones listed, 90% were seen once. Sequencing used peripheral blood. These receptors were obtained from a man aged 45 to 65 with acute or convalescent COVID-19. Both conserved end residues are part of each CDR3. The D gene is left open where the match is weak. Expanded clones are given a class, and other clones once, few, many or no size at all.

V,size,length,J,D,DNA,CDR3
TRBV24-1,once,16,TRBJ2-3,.,TGTGCCACCAGTGACCGTGGGACTCGAGACACAGATACGCAGTATTTT,CATSDRGTRDTDTQYF
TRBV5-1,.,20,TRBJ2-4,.,TGCGCCAGCAGCTTGGATGCGACAGGACATACGAGATTAGCCAAAAACATTCAGTACTTC,CASSLDATGHTRLAKNIQYF
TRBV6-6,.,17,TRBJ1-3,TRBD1,TGTGCCAGCAGTCCCCTGGGGACAGATTTCTCTGGAAACACCATATATTTT,CASSPLGTDFSGNTIYF
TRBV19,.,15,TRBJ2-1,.,TGTGCCAGTAGTATCTGGGAGGCCTTGGGCAATGAGCAGTTCTTC,CASSIWEALGNEQFF
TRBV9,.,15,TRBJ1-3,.,TGTGCCAGCAGCGTAGTCGCCGGGACAGGAAACACCATATATTTT,CASSVVAGTGNTIYF
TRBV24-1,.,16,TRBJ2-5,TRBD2,TGTGCCACCAGTGTTCTACAGCGGGAGTACCAAGAGACCCAGTACTTC,CATSVLQREYQETQYF
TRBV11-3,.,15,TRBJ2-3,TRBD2,TGTGCCAGCAGCTCCCGGACTAGCGGGGCAGATACGCAGTATTTT,CASSSRTSGADTQYF
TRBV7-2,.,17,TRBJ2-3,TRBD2,TGTGCCAGCAGCTTAGTGGGGACTAGCGGGGCACTAGATACGCAGTATTTT,CASSLVGTSGALDTQYF
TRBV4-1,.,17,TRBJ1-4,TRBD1,TGCGCCAGCAGCCAACTGACAGGGGGCACAACTAATGAAAAACTGTTTTTT,CASSQLTGGTTNEKLFF
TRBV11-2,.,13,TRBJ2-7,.,TGTGCCAGCAGCCCCGGACTATACGTTGAGCAGTACTTC,CASSPGLYVEQYF
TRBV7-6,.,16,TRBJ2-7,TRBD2,TGTGCCAGCAGCCCCCTACTAGCGGGGGTCTACTACGAGCAGTACTTC,CASSPLLAGVYYEQYF
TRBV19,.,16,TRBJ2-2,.,TGTGCCAGTAGTATCTTGGGGAGCGCGAACACCGGGGAGCTGTTTTTT,CASSILGSANTGELFF
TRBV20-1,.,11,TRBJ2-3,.,TGCAGCGCCTCCAGCGCAGATACGCAGTATTTT,CSASSADTQYF
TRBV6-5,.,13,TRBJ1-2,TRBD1,TGTGCCAGCAGGGACAGGGAGGTGAGAGGCTACACCTTC,CASRDREVRGYTF
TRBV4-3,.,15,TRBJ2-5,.,TGCGCCAGCAGCCAAGATAGGGGATGGGGAGAGACCCAGTACTTC,CASSQDRGWGETQYF
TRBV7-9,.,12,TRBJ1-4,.,TGTGCCAGCAGCTTACAGAATGAAAAACTGTTTTTT,CASSLQNEKLFF
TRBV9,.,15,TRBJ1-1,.,TGTGCCAGCAGCGCCCCCAGGGGAGCAGGCACTGAAGCTTTCTTT,CASSAPRGAGTEAFF
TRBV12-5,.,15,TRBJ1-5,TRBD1,TGTGCTAGTGGTGGACGACAGGGGTCAGAACAGCCCCAGCATTTT,CASGGRQGSEQPQHF
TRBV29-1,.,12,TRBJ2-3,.,TGCAGCGTCCACCTGAGCCCAGATACGCAGTATTTT,CSVHLSPDTQYF
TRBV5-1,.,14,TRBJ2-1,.,TGCGCCAGCAGCAAGGAGAGCTCCTACAATGAGCAGTTCTTC,CASSKESSYNEQFF
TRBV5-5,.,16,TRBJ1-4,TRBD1,TGTGCCAGCAGCCCACCCGCCGGGACAGAGAATGAAAAACTGTTTTTT,CASSPPAGTENEKLFF
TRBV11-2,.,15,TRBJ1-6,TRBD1,TGTGCCAGCAGCTTGGACAGGGCTTTCGTCTCACCCCTCCACTTT,CASSLDRAFVSPLHF
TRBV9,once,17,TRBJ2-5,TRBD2,TGTGCCAGCAGCGTCGGGCGGGCGGGAGCGGTCGGAGAGACCCAGTACTTC,CASSVGRAGAVGETQYF
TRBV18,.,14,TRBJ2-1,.,TGTGCCAGCTCACCAAAGGAGCTCTATGGTGAGCAGTTCTTC,CASSPKELYGEQFF
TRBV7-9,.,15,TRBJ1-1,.,TGTGCCAGCAGCCCACAGGGTGGGGAGAACACTGAAGCTTTCTTT,CASSPQGGENTEAFF
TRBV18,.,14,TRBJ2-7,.,TGTGCCAGCTCACCCCTTGGTAGCTCCTACGAGCAGTACTTC,CASSPLGSSYEQYF
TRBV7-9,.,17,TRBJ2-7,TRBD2,TGTGCCAGCAGCTTGAGGTTAGCGGGAGATCGGTCCTACGAGCAGTACTTC,CASSLRLAGDRSYEQYF
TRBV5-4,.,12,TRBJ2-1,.,TGTGCCAGCAGCCCGAGTTGGAATGAGCAGTTCTTC,CASSPSWNEQFF
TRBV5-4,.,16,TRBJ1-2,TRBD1,TGTGCCAGCAGCTCCCCAAGGACAGGACCTCTCTATGGCTACACCTTC,CASSSPRTGPLYGYTF
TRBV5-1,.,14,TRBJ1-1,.,TGCGCCAGCAGCTTGGCAGGGGCAAGTACTGAAGCTTTCTTT,CASSLAGASTEAFF
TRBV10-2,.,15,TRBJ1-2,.,TGCGCCAGCAGTTCGGCAGGCCGGCCTAACTATGGCTACACCTTC,CASSSAGRPNYGYTF
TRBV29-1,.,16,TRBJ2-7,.,TGCAGCGTTGGGGTCCGACCGAGGCAAAGCTCCTACGAGCAGTACTTC,CSVGVRPRQSSYEQYF
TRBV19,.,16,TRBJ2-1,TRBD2,TGTGCCAGTAGTATGGAGGCGAGCGGGATCGGTAATGAGCAGTTCTTC,CASSMEASGIGNEQFF
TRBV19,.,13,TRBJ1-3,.,TGTGCCAGTAGTATCTCGGCTGGAAACACCATATATTTT,CASSISAGNTIYF
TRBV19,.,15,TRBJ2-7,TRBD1,TGTGCCAGTAGTATTAGACAGGGGCGGAATAACGAGCAGTACTTC,CASSIRQGRNNEQYF
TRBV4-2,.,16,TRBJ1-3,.,TGTGCCAGCAGCCAGGGGCCCGGCGACGGTGGAAACACCATATATTTT,CASSQGPGDGGNTIYF
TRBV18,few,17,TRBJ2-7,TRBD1,TGTGCCAGCTCACAAGGATTTAAGGGACAGGGTTCCTACGAGCAGTACTTC,CASSQGFKGQGSYEQYF
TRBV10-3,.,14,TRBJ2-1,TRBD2,TGTGCCATCAGCGGGACTAGCTCCGTGAATGAGCAGTTCTTC,CAISGTSSVNEQFF
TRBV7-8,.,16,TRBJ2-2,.,TGTGCCAGCACCCCCTTTACGGGAGTCGCCACCGGGGAGCTGTTTTTT,CASTPFTGVATGELFF
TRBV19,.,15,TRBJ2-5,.,TGTGCCAGTAGTATCGGGGCGGGGCTCCAAGAGACCCAGTACTTC,CASSIGAGLQETQYF
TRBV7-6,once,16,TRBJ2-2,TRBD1,TGTGCCAGCAGCTCCCGGACAGGGCATAACACCGGGGAGCTGTTTTTT,CASSSRTGHNTGELFF
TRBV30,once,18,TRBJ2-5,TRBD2,TGTGCCCCGCGGGGGCTAGCGGGAGGGCCAGGGGCGGTGGAGACCCAGTACTTC,CAPRGLAGGPGAVETQYF
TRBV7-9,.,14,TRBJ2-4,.,TGTGCCAGCAGCTTAGGGACAGAGAAAAACATTCAGTACTTC,CASSLGTEKNIQYF
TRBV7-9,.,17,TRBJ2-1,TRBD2,TGTGCCAGCAGCTTGGGGACACTAGCGGAGAGAGACAATGAGCAGTTCTTC,CASSLGTLAERDNEQFF
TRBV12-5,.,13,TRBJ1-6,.,TGTGCTAGTGGTGACGGGGGGGCTTCACCCCTCCACTTT,CASGDGGASPLHF
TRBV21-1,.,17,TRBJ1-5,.,TGTGCCAGCAGCAAAGGTCGACAACCCATTAGCAATCAGCCCCAGCATTTT,CASSKGRQPISNQPQHF
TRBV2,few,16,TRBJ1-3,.,TGTGCCAGCAGAAGCCAATCAGGGCTGGCTGGAAACACCATATATTTT,CASRSQSGLAGNTIYF
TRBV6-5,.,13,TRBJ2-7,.,TGTGCCAGCAGTATAGGACAGAGGTACGAGCAGTACTTC,CASSIGQRYEQYF
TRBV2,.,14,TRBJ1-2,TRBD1,TGTGCCAGCAGTGGGACAGGGTATGCCTATGGCTACACCTTC,CASSGTGYAYGYTF
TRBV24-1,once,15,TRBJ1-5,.,TGTGCCACCAGTGAGGGGCAAGGGGGCAATCAGCCCCAGCATTTT,CATSEGQGGNQPQHF
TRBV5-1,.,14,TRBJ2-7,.,TGCGCCAGCAGCCAGGGCTCGGTCATCTACGAGCAGTACTTC,CASSQGSVIYEQYF